This T cell receptor beta chain emerged from a study of T cell repertoires in cytomegalovirus infection. Study information: HLA-B-restricted CMV epitopes that are well studied were used alongside recently identified HLA-C-restricted ones. Public TCR beta signatures provided an indication of both CMV infection and a matching HLA type. General study points: The ex vivo response showed dominance by HLA-C-restricted CMV-specific TCR beta clonotypes. Cumulative frequency of public TCR beta families picked out carriers of CMV plus the relevant HLA.

Germline-derived CDR1 and CDR2 are SGHRS and YFSETQ. The CDR3 is 14 residues long. Trimming took 4 bases from V and 1 from J, leaving 11 bases between them. As to this clonotype: The antigen is unknown.

From the reads, TCRdb called clonotypes with MiXCR, one entry per CDR3 protein. The sample includes 800,000 to 950,000 distinct CDR3 sequences, about 30% of them seen just once. The TCR sequence derives from a human donor in good health (CMV status not recorded). Some clones in this sample may be carry-over from other donors' samples. The material was cultured CD8+ T cells from PBMCs, obtained from culture after CMV antigen stimulation. The chain carries TRBV5-1 and TRBJ1-1, with D tentatively TRBD1 (5 bases). The CDR3 DNA reads TGCGCCAGCAGCAAAGACAGCCAGAACACTGAAGCTTTCTTT. It yields the protein CASSKDSQNTEAFF.